One T cell receptor beta chain is described in this entry. CDR3 length: 15 amino acids. Germline loops: CDR1 MNHEY, CDR2 SMNVEV (reference sequence). V was pared by 0 bases and J by 7 bases, with 0 bases of the junction left unmatched. The data are from a study of OX40 agonist ivuxolimab in advanced cancers. For the study at large: Three partial responders included one hepatocellular carcinoma patient and two cutaneous melanoma patients.

Measured with immunoSEQ multiplex PCR; TCRdb has only the in-frame clones, and not every one. In the table there are about 54,000 clones, 75% to 85% of which are singletons. This TCR came from an adult with an advanced solid tumor such as melanoma, head and neck, liver or kidney cancer. The chain employs TRBV27 and TRBJ2-7, with 16 bases identical to TRBD2. Source: CD4+ or CD8+ T cells sorted from blood, taken in a trial of the OX40 agonist ivuxolimab. CDR3: CASSLSGLAGGEQYF. CDR3 coding DNA: TGTGCCAGCAGTTTATCGGGACTAGCGGGGGGGGAGCAGTACTTC.